Below are 18 T cell receptor beta chains sequenced from a single sample in a study of T cells expressing NK-cell markers. TCRdb processed the 5' RACE reads again and assigns one entry to each CDR3 protein, with no DNA. Its table lists 150,000 to 200,000 distinct CDR3 sequences. The source material was blood T cells: a sorted CD56 or NKG2C T cell subset, CD4+ or CD8+ T cells, or bulk PBMC T cells (not recorded which). Receptor source: a woman aged 18 to 75 in good health.

The CDR3 sequence: CASSAGTGYEQYF. V gene TRBV5-1 combines with J gene TRBJ2-7; TCRdb designates TRBD1, a call that cannot be tested without DNA. The V gene's germline CDR1 is SGHRS and CDR2 YFSETQ. CDR3 length: 13 residues.

The V and J genes are TRBV6-5 and TRBJ2-6. The CDR3 covers 14 residues. Germline V CDR1 and CDR2: MNHEY, SVGAGI. The CDR3 loop is CASSSDNGANVLTF.

CDR3 loop: CASSYQGGPTDTQYF. The chain carries TRBV6-5 and TRBJ2-3; TCRdb's D call, TRBD1, is unchecked because there is no DNA. The germline V gene encodes CDR1 MNHEY and CDR2 SVGAGI. The CDR3 contains 15 residues.

This chain joins TRBV4-2 and TRBJ2-7; the D gene TCRdb calls, TRBD2, cannot be checked with no DNA. CDR3 size: 15 residues. Germline CDR1 reads LGHNA; CDR2 reads YNFKEQ. CDR3 sequence reads: CASSQPGLADHEQYF.

The chain uses TRBV10-3 and TRBJ2-1. Per the germline V gene, CDR1 is ENHRY and CDR2 is SYGVKD. This CDR3 contains 13 residues. The CDR3 sequence is CAITQSEYNEQFF.

The V gene is TRBV29-1, the J gene TRBJ1-1; without DNA, the TCRdb call of TRBD1 cannot be checked. Germline CDR1 SQVTM, CDR2 ANQGSEA. The CDR3 length is 12 residues. CDR3 sequence reads: CSVGPVGTEAFF.

The gene calls are TRBV10-3 and TRBJ1-1; the D call from TCRdb, TRBD1, cannot be confirmed without DNA. Germline-derived CDR1 and CDR2 are ENHRY and SYGVKD. The CDR3 totals 15 residues. CDR3 sequence: CAISDREGQGNEAFF.

The chain combines TRBV2 with TRBJ2-7; as DNA is missing, the TRBD1 call by TCRdb cannot be tested. The CDR3 covers 14 residues. Germline CDR1 reads SNHLY; CDR2 reads FYNNEI. The CDR3 protein is CASSVNRQGYEQYF. Filled out from reference TRBV2 and TRBJ2-7, the complete variable domain reads EPEVTQTPSHQVTQMGQEVILRCVPISNHLYFYWYRQILGQKVEFLVSFYNNEISEKSEIFDDQFSVERPDGSNFTLKIRSTKLEDSAMYFCASSVNRQGYEQYFGPGTRLTVT.

This CDR3 reads CAISEGMAFNEQFF. The chain uses TRBV10-3 and TRBJ2-1; TCRdb calls TRBD2, which cannot be checked without DNA. The germline V gene has CDR1 ENHRY and CDR2 SYGVKD. This CDR3 comprises 14 residues.

This chain uses TRBV6-1 with TRBJ2-7; TCRdb designates TRBD2, a call that cannot be tested without DNA. The CDR3 is 15 amino acids. Germline CDR1 and CDR2: MNHNS and SASEGT. The CDR3 sequence is CASSDWGLVSIEQYF.

The chain uses TRBV5-6 and TRBJ1-5; TCRdb selects TRBD1, and the lack of DNA leaves this call unchecked. The CDR3 is 16 residues long. The V gene's germline CDR1 is SGHDT and CDR2 YYEEEE. The CDR3 spells CASSLRTGRSGQPQHF.

The rearrangement joins TRBV5-1 to TRBJ2-2. The CDR3 contains 14 residues. Germline-derived CDR1 and CDR2 are SGHRS and YFSETQ. The CDR3 sequence is CASSLDTNTGELFF.

This sequence joins TRBV5-1 and TRBJ2-4. In germline, CDR1 is SGHRS, CDR2 YFSETQ. This CDR3 has 16 amino acids. CDR3 residues: CASSLDGLLAKNIQYF.

The chain is built from TRBV20-1 and TRBJ1-2; TCRdb calls TRBD1, which cannot be checked without DNA. Per the germline V gene, CDR1 is DFQATT and CDR2 is SNEGSKA (reference sequence). CDR3 length: 14 amino acids. CDR3 in amino acids: CSARRGSQIAGYTF.

The genes are TRBV15 and TRBJ2-7; TCRdb reports TRBD2, a call that lacks DNA to check it against. This CDR3 has 13 amino acids. Looked up from germline, CDR1 is LNHNV and CDR2 is YYDKDF (reference sequence). CDR3 loop: CATSPSGAYEQYF.

This chain connects TRBV9 to TRBJ2-1. CDR3 length equals 15 residues. The germline gives CDR1 SGDLS, CDR2 YYNGEE. The CDR3 reads CASSVVGYSPNEQFF. The variable domain in full, with the rest retrieved from reference TRBV9 and TRBJ2-1, is DSGVTQTPKHLITATGQRVTLRCSPRSGDLSVYWYQQSLDQGLQFLIQYYNGEERAKGNILERFSAQQFPDLHSELNLSSLELGDSALYFCASSVVGYSPNEQFFGPGTRLTVL.

This chain uses TRBV12-3 or TRBV12-4 with TRBJ2-1; TCRdb returns TRBD2, unconfirmable since there is no DNA. This CDR3 comprises 17 residues. CDR3 residues: CASSGGTSGLRRREQFF.

The chain carries TRBV28 and TRBJ1-2; the D call from TCRdb, TRBD1, cannot be confirmed without DNA. The CDR3 loop spans 13 amino acids. The germline V gene encodes CDR1 MDHEN and CDR2 SYDVKM. CDR3 protein: CASSPGHTGGYTF.